The rows below give T cell receptor beta chains drawn from one sample of a study of molecular identifiers for immune sequencing clone quantification. One entry per CDR3 protein results from TCRdb running MiXCR on the PCR reads. The profile covers some 91,000 distinct CDR3 sequences, with 24% appearing a single time and 0.94% taken by the ten largest. Input material: naive CD8+ T cells from blood, with Jurkat cell RNA spiked in. These receptors all come from a human donor in good health. Some libraries in this study had Jurkat cell RNA spiked in. Each CDR3 is given with its conserved first and last residue. D genes are given only for firm matches. Clone size appears in some rows only: once, few, many, or a class for an expanded clone.

TGCGCCAGCAGCCAAGATATGACAAACTCTGGAAACACCATATATTTT | CASSQDMTNSGNTIYF | . | TRBV4-3 | 16 | TRBJ1-3 | many
TGTGCCAGTAGTATCGGAACTTTTGGAGGGATGAACACTGAAGCTTTCTTT | CASSIGTFGGMNTEAFF | . | TRBV19 | 17 | TRBJ1-1 | many
TGCAGTGCCATGGGGCTAGCGGGAGTCAAGTGGGACAATGAGCAGTTCTTC | CSAMGLAGVKWDNEQFF | TRBD2 | TRBV20-1 | 17 | TRBJ2-1 | many
TGTGCCAGCAGTGCGGAAGGGTGGTGCACAGATACGCAGTATTTT | CASSAEGWCTDTQYF | . | TRBV2 | 15 | TRBJ2-3 | .
TGTGCCAGCAGACCCGGCGGGGCCCAACACATTCAGTACTTC | CASRPGGAQHIQYF | . | TRBV5-6 | 14 | TRBJ2-4 | many
TGCGCCAGCAGCCCGGAACCCGGGGGGGCCCCGGAGACCCAGTACTTC | CASSPEPGGAPETQYF | TRBD2 | TRBV4-3 | 16 | TRBJ2-5 | few
TGTGCCAGCAGCTTAGAGCAGGGGTGGGACTACGAGCAGTACTTC | CASSLEQGWDYEQYF | . | TRBV7-9 | 15 | TRBJ2-7 | few
TGCGCCAGCAGCCAATCAGACAGGGAACAAGAGACCCAGTACTTC | CASSQSDREQETQYF | TRBD1 | TRBV4-1 | 15 | TRBJ2-5 | many
TGTGCCAGCAGTCCCCAGGGGGTAAGCAATCAGCCCCAGCATTTT | CASSPQGVSNQPQHF | TRBD1 | TRBV6-6 | 15 | TRBJ1-5 | many
TGTGCCAGCAGCTTCAAAGGGGGCAAAGAGACCCAGTACTTC | CASSFKGGKETQYF | TRBD1 | TRBV7-9 | 14 | TRBJ2-5 | many
TGTGCCAGCAGTTACCTTGACAGGGGGCGTTATGGCTACACCTTC | CASSYLDRGRYGYTF | TRBD1 | TRBV6-5 | 15 | TRBJ1-2 | .
TGCAGTGCTAGAGATGGCTCCTCACCACCCTGGACGGGGGCCCAGTACTTC | CSARDGSSPPWTGAQYF | . | TRBV20-1 | 17 | TRBJ2-5 | .
TGTGCCAGCAGCCAAGATTTTGCGGGGGGCCGAAGGTACGAGCAGTACTTC | CASSQDFAGGRRYEQYF | TRBD2 | TRBV3-1 | 17 | TRBJ2-7 | many
TGTGCCAGTTTTCGACCCGGGCAGAGCTATGGCTACACCTTC | CASFRPGQSYGYTF | . | TRBV19 | 14 | TRBJ1-2 | few
TGTGCCAGCACCTTAGTCCTGGGACAGGGTAACACCGGGGAGCTGTTTTTT | CASTLVLGQGNTGELFF | TRBD1 | TRBV7-2 | 17 | TRBJ2-2 | .
TGTGCCAGCAGCCTTACGTACGGGCGAGGGCTGCTGAATGAGCAGTTCTTC | CASSLTYGRGLLNEQFF | . | TRBV6-2/TRBV6-3 | 17 | TRBJ2-1 | few
TGTGCCAGCAGCTTAGCGGCTAGCGGGATCATCTACGAGCAGTACTTC | CASSLAASGIIYEQYF | TRBD2 | TRBV7-9 | 16 | TRBJ2-7 | many
TGTGCCAGCAGCTCCGAGTTAAGATCGACGAACGTTTACGCGAACACCGGGGAGCTGTTTTTT | CASSSELRSTNVYANTGELFF | . | TRBV9 | 21 | TRBJ2-2 | .
TGTGCCAGCAGTTTAGCGCTGATGGGCGACTATCAGCCCCAGCATTTT | CASSLALMGDYQPQHF | . | TRBV12-3/TRBV12-4 | 16 | TRBJ1-5 | .
TGTGCCAGCAGTTACTCGAGAACCAACACCGGGGAGCTGTTTTTT | CASSYSRTNTGELFF | . | TRBV6-2/TRBV6-3 | 15 | TRBJ2-2 | many
TGCGCCAGCAGTCCTACCCCGGGACAGAGCTCCTACAATGAGCAGTTCTTC | CASSPTPGQSSYNEQFF | TRBD1 | TRBV5-1 | 17 | TRBJ2-1 | few
TGTGCCAGCAGCTTAGCGCGGGGACAGGGAAATCCCTATGAGCAGTTCTTC | CASSLARGQGNPYEQFF | TRBD1 | TRBV7-9 | 17 | TRBJ2-1 | many
TGTGCCAGCAGCCCGGGACAGGGGAACTATGGCTACACCTTC | CASSPGQGNYGYTF | TRBD1 | TRBV5-4 | 14 | TRBJ1-2 | many
TGTGCCAGCAGTTTAGGTGCAGGCGGCTACACCTTC | CASSLGAGGYTF | . | TRBV12-3/TRBV12-4 | 12 | TRBJ1-2 | few
TGCGCCAGCAGACCGGGCCACGGCTCAGATACGCAGTATTTT | CASRPGHGSDTQYF | . | TRBV4-1 | 14 | TRBJ2-3 | many
TGCAGTGCCGGTCCTGATGGCTACACCTTC | CSAGPDGYTF | . | TRBV20-1 | 10 | TRBJ1-2 | .
TGTGCCAGCAGTTGGTTGAGTTCAGCGGGGGGGCACAATGAGCAGTTCTTC | CASSWLSSAGGHNEQFF | TRBD2 | TRBV27 | 17 | TRBJ2-1 | .
TGTGCCAGCAGTTGGTCGGCCAGGGGCAATGAGCAGTTCTTC | CASSWSARGNEQFF | . | TRBV27 | 14 | TRBJ2-1 | many
TGCAGTGCTAGAGCGGGGAGCTCCTACGAGCAGTACTTC | CSARAGSSYEQYF | . | TRBV20-1 | 13 | TRBJ2-7 | few
TGTGCCACCGGGAGGGACGACGGTAGCAATCAGCCCCAGCATTTT | CATGRDDGSNQPQHF | . | TRBV28 | 15 | TRBJ1-5 | many
TGTGCCAGCAGCTTAGCCGAGGGCGCCCAAGAGACCCAGTACTTC | CASSLAEGAQETQYF | . | TRBV7-2 | 15 | TRBJ2-5 | many
TGTGCCAGCAGTTTATCGGGTAGTCCCGGGGAGCTGTTTTTT | CASSLSGSPGELFF | . | TRBV27 | 14 | TRBJ2-2 | few
TGCGCCAGCAGCCAAGATTTCGCGGGACAGAGAAATGAAAAACTGTTTTTT | CASSQDFAGQRNEKLFF | TRBD1 | TRBV4-3 | 17 | TRBJ1-4 | .
TGTGCCAGCAGTACCCCCGGGACCCCAGGAGGCTATGGCTACACCTTC | CASSTPGTPGGYGYTF | . | TRBV12-3/TRBV12-4 | 16 | TRBJ1-2 | few
TGTGCCAGCAGCCAACACCAGGCAGGCCCGGATTGGACTGAAGCTTCCTTT | CASSQHQAGPDWTEASF | . | TRBV6-5 | 17 | TRBJ1-1 | .
TGTGCCAGCAGCCAAGATCAGGGGGCCACTAGCAATCAGCCCCAGCATTTT | CASSQDQGATSNQPQHF | TRBD1 | TRBV14 | 17 | TRBJ1-5 | many
TGTGCCACCAGCAGAGATGAAGGGAATGAGCAGTTCTTC | CATSRDEGNEQFF | . | TRBV15 | 13 | TRBJ2-1 | many
TGTGCCAGCAGCCCCACGGCCGGGGGTAACTACGAGCAGTACTTC | CASSPTAGGNYEQYF | . | TRBV7-9 | 15 | TRBJ2-7 | many
TGTGCCAGTAGTAGGGCCACACGTAGCAATCAGCCCCAGCATTTT | CASSRATRSNQPQHF | . | TRBV19 | 15 | TRBJ1-5 | .